This T cell receptor (beta chain) appears in the sequencing data of a study of blood T cell repertoires in COVID-19. The wider study: Collection of acute and convalescent COVID-19 samples took place in the United States, Italy and Spain. PBMCs, B-cell-depleted T cells, or T cells provided the cDNA or gDNA that made up the material.

Source study methods: By means of reference gene primer amplification, nucleated cell counts were estimated. Profiling relied on immunoSEQ multiplex PCR, and the TCRdb table lists in-frame clones only, not all of them. The V and J calls and the clone size are those of that table, but D and trimming were determined from the DNA. The table records about 120,000 clones, 80% to 90% of them present only once. The receptor was derived from a woman in her fifties or sixties with acute or convalescent COVID-19. The sample comprised peripheral blood.

CDR3 coding DNA: TGTGCCAGCAGTGACTTGCGCGGATATGGCTACACCTTC. Protein sequence: CASSDLRGYGYTF. The chain couples TRBV2 to TRBJ1-2; D uncertain. Germline CDR1 is SNHLY and CDR2 is FYNNEI. The V and J ends lost 3 bases and 5 bases respectively, with 10 bases between them. This CDR3 contains 13 residues.